This T cell receptor (beta chain) was captured by sequencing in a study of chronic HIV infection and antiretroviral therapy. TCRdb independently ran MiXCR on the 5' RACE reads; one entry per CDR3 protein. Altogether 40,000 to 50,000 distinct CDR3 sequences are present, about a fifth being singletons, with the ten largest covering 2.8%. With 6 bases clipped from V and 6 bases from J, the junction kept 11 bases outside the gene matches. The CDR3 has 14 amino acids. Germline CDR1 is SQVTM and CDR2 is ANQGSEA. This clonotype occurred a few times. The specimen sequenced was peripheral blood. J is TRBJ2-3 and V is TRBV29-1, with TRBD1 matching 8 bases. The source of this sequence is an adult who had HIV and had not received antiretroviral therapy, or was an uninfected healthy control (not recorded which). The CDR3 protein is CSVGRQGLRDTQYF. CDR3 bases: TGCAGCGTCGGCCGACAGGGGCTCAGGGATACGCAGTATTTT.